This TCR beta chain originates from a study of blood T cells in healthy people across ages. A second PCR, run for about 7 to 11 cycles, used a sample-barcoded 5' primer plus a J-beta primer mix. TCRdb called the 5' RACE reads again in MiXCR, with one record for every CDR3 protein. This sample yields 780,000 or so distinct CDR3 sequences, of which roughly three fifths are seen a single time; under 30% belongs to the top ten. The sequencing sample was made of blood. The receptor was isolated from a man aged 40-49 years in good health.

CDR3 nucleotides: TGTGCCAGCATCCAAACAGGGGGCGCTTCTCCTGGGGCCAACGTCCTGACTTTC. This gives the protein CASIQTGGASPGANVLTF. V and J are TRBV5-6 and TRBJ2-6, with 9 bases aligning to TRBD1. V lost 6 bases and J lost 2; bases outside the gene matches: 12. The CDR3 loop spans 18 amino acids. Germline V lookup: CDR1 SGHDT, CDR2 YYEEEE.